A selection of T cell receptor beta chains follows, all from one sample in a study of PD-1 blockade in classical Hodgkin lymphoma. Sequenced by immunoSEQ multiplex PCR; TCRdb stores in-frame clones only, minus some. The table shows more than 75,000 clones, with roughly 91% occurring only once. Material: peripheral blood mononuclear cells (PBMCs), obtained before the fourth cycle of nivolumab. The source is a human donor with classical Hodgkin lymphoma. The CDR3 runs from the conserved cysteine through the conserved F or W. A D gene is named only where the DNA matches it firmly. Clone size is shown for a subset of rows, as once, few, many or a class of expanded clone.

- | TRBJ1-2 | TRBV27 | - | TGTGCCAGCAGCAATTGGGCAGGGGCAGATGGCTACACCTTC | CASSNWAGADGYTF
- | TRBJ2-6 | TRBV29-1 | TRBD2 | TGCAGCGTTGATAGGGTTAGCGGGAGTTCTGGGGCCAACGTCCTGACTTTC | CSVDRVSGSSGANVLTF
- | TRBJ1-2 | TRBV30 | TRBD1 | TGTGCCTGGAGTTTCCTCGGGACAGATGGCTACACCTTC | CAWSFLGTDGYTF
few | TRBJ2-7 | TRBV19 | - | TGTGCCAGTAGTATAGCGGCGGGCAACGAGCAGTACTTC | CASSIAAGNEQYF
- | TRBJ2-7 | TRBV6-1 | TRBD2 | TGTGCCAGCAGTGTTTATCCGGTAGCGGGGGAATACGAGCAGTACTTC | CASSVYPVAGEYEQYF
few | TRBJ2-4 | TRBV11-2 | TRBD1 | TGTGCCAGCAGCCCACAGGGGGCCTTTGAAAACATTCAGTACTTC | CASSPQGAFENIQYF
- | TRBJ2-5 | TRBV7-7 | TRBD2 | TGTGCCAGCAGTTCCGGACTAGCGGGAGGCCAAGAGACCCAGTACTTC | CASSSGLAGGQETQYF
- | TRBJ2-5 | TRBV5-1 | TRBD2 | TGCGCCAGCAGCAGGAGGACTAGCACAGAGACCCAGTACTTC | CASSRRTSTETQYF
- | TRBJ2-1 | TRBV5-1 | TRBD2 | TGCGCCAGCAGTGAGCGGGGGGTATACAATGAGCAGTTCTTC | CASSERGVYNEQFF
- | TRBJ1-1 | TRBV5-1 | - | TGCGCCAGCAGCTTGGAGGGGTGGAGTACTGAAGCTTTCTTT | CASSLEGWSTEAFF
- | TRBJ1-1 | TRBV19 | - | TGTGCCAGTCGGGGATCGAACACTGAAGCTTTCTTT | CASRGSNTEAFF
- | TRBJ1-2 | TRBV6-5 | - | TGTGCCAGCAGTTACTCCACCGACACCTATGGCTACACCTTC | CASSYSTDTYGYTF
once | TRBJ1-1 | TRBV6-5 | - | TGTGCCACCGAGCGAGGGGGCACTGAAGCTTTCTTT | CATERGGTEAFF
- | TRBJ1-2 | TRBV11-2 | TRBD1 | TGTGCCAGCAGCTGGACAGGGGTTCATGGCTACACCTTC | CASSWTGVHGYTF
- | TRBJ2-2 | TRBV5-1 | TRBD2 | TGCGCCAGCAGCCTTACTAGCGGGAGGGCCCACGGGGAGCTGTTTTTT | CASSLTSGRAHGELFF
- | TRBJ2-7 | TRBV2 | - | TGTGCCAGCAGTGAAGCCGATTCCGGAGGGACGGACCCCTACGAGCAGTACTTC | CASSEADSGGTDPYEQYF
once | TRBJ2-5 | TRBV5-1 | - | TGCGCCAGCAGCTTACCCGTCGGGACGGAGACCCAGTACTTC | CASSLPVGTETQYF
once | TRBJ1-1 | TRBV5-1 | - | TGCGCCAGCAGCTTGGCCTCGGGAATAATTGGGGGGTTTCTGGGCTCTGAAGCTTTCTTT | CASSLASGIIGGFLGSEAFF
- | TRBJ2-1 | TRBV4-2 | - | TGTGCCAGCAGCCAAGAATCTACGAATGAGCAGTTCTTC | CASSQESTNEQFF
- | TRBJ2-5 | TRBV2 | - | TGTGCCAGCAGTCAGGGGCCCGGGAAGACCCAGTACTTC | CASSQGPGKTQYF
once | TRBJ2-7 | TRBV30 | - | TGTGCCTGGAGTGACTCCTACGAGCAGTACTTC | CAWSDSYEQYF
- | TRBJ2-5 | TRBV11-2 | - | TGTGCCAGCAGCTTAGGTGCATTCCAACAAGAGACCCAGTACTTC | CASSLGAFQQETQYF
once | TRBJ2-7 | TRBV10-3 | - | TGTGCCATCAGTGAGCAGTTATTAGAGCAGTACTTC | CAISEQLLEQYF
- | TRBJ1-6 | TRBV27 | - | TGTGCCAGCAGTTTTCAGGGAACCTATTCACCCCTCCACTTT | CASSFQGTYSPLHF
- | TRBJ1-5 | TRBV19 | - | TGTGCCGGAGGGCTCAGCAATCAGCCCCAGCATTTT | CAGGLSNQPQHF
- | TRBJ2-3 | TRBV7-2 | TRBD2 | TGTGCCAGCAGCTTCAAACTAGCGGGAGATGCGGATACGCAGTATTTT | CASSFKLAGDADTQYF
- | TRBJ2-4 | TRBV5-1 | - | TGCGCCAGCAGCGGGGCCATCGGGTTGATATTTGGCTCCAAAAACATTCAGTACTTC | CASSGAIGLIFGSKNIQYF
- | TRBJ2-7 | TRBV19 | TRBD2 | TGTGCCAGTAGTGCCGCCCCTAGCGGCGGCTCCTACGAGCAGTACTTC | CASSAAPSGGSYEQYF
once | TRBJ2-7 | TRBV2 | TRBD1 | TGTGCCAGCAGTGGGGACAGGGGAGCTTGGTACGAGCAGTACTTC | CASSGDRGAWYEQYF
- | TRBJ1-1 | TRBV30 | - | TGTGCCTGGAGTCGTCTGGGGGAAGCTTTCTTT | CAWSRLGEAFF
- | TRBJ1-1 | TRBV25-1 | - | TGTGCCAGCAGTGAATTGGGGTCACCGAACACTGAAGCTTTCTTT | CASSELGSPNTEAFF
- | TRBJ1-1 | TRBV5-4 | - | TGTGCCAGCAGCTCGGACAGACAGAACACTGAAGCTTTCTTT | CASSSDRQNTEAFF
- | TRBJ2-7 | TRBV4-2 | TRBD2 | TGTGCCAGCAGCCAAGAACGGTTGGGACTAGCGGGAGCGGAAGAGCAGTACTTC | CASSQERLGLAGAEEQYF
once | TRBJ1-2 | TRBV7-4 | - | TGTGCCAGCAGCTCTCTCGGGACTTCGGCGGGCTATGGCTACACCTTC | CASSSLGTSAGYGYTF
- | TRBJ1-1 | TRBV28 | - | TGTGCCAGCAGCGCCCCAAAGGACCGATTTGACACTGAAGCTTTCTTT | CASSAPKDRFDTEAFF
- | TRBJ1-4 | TRBV7-3 | - | TGTGCCAGCAGCCCCAGGACAGTAAAACTGTTTTTT | CASSPRTVKLFF
- | TRBJ1-5 | TRBV2 | TRBD1 | TGTGCCAGCAGTAAAGACAGGGAACTCAATCAGCCCCAGCATTTT | CASSKDRELNQPQHF